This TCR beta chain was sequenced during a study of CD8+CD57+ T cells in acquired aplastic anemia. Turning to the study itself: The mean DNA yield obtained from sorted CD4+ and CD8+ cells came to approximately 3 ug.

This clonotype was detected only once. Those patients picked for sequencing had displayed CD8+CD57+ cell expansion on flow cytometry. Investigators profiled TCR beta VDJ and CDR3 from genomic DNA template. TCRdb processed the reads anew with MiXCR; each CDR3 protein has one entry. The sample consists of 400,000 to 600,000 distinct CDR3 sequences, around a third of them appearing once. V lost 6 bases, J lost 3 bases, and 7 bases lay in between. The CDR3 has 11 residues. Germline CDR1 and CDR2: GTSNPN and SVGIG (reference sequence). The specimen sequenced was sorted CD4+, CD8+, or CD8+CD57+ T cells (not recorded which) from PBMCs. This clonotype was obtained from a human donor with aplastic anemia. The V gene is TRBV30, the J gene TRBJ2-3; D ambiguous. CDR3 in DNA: TGTGCCTGCTCCGGGACAGATACGCAGTATTTT. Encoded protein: CACSGTDTQYF. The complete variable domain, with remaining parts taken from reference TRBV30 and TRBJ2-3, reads SQTIHQWPATLVQPVGSPLSLECTVEGTSNPNLYWYRQAAGRGLQLLFYSVGIGQISSEVPQNLSASRPQDRQFILSSKKLLLSDSGFYLCACSGTDTQYFGPGTRLTVL.